This T cell receptor (beta chain) was obtained from a study of blood T cell repertoires in COVID-19 (dated by TCRdb to the early 2020s). Regarding the study in general: Samples covering the acute and convalescent phases of COVID-19 were provided by collaborators in the United States, Italy and Spain. Where available, HLA class I and class II types were taken from metadata supplied by the sample provider and were not determined by assay-based typing. Samples came from the ongoing ImmuneRACE study (first 160 participants) plus 1,254 subjects from 6 global collaborators. Nearly every sample came with metadata listing a de-identified subject ID, COVID-19 status, age in years and sex. The repertoires were released in a freely available public database intended as a resource for research on the immune response to SARS-CoV-2. Deeply sampled blood TCRbeta repertoires from subjects exposed to, actively infected with, or recovered from COVID-19 were included in the dataset. The material from the prospective study consisted of cDNA or gDNA derived from T cells, B-cell-depleted T cells, or PBMCs. General study outcomes and caveats: The quantity of clinical and demographic metadata differed by source and by participant and was supplied without curation.

As for this clone: Its antigen remains undetermined. The sample holds no much larger clone one base away, and base qualities are not on file.

The immunoSEQ Assay, a bias-controlled multiplex PCR, was used to amplify TCRbeta CDR3 regions from genomic DNA. For the original study's pipeline: The number of nucleated cells in each sample was estimated from the amplification of reference gene primers within the assay. To quantify the absolute abundance of each unique TCRbeta CDR3 rearrangement, sequence reads were collapsed and filtered. For each sample, productive Simpson clonality was calculated as the square root of Simpson's diversity index across productive rearrangements. TCRdb provides this immuneACCESS table in a form limited to in-frame rearrangements. Some clones are lacking; in checked studies, under half of them reflect an unresolved V gene, and why the rest are absent is not known. Clonal size and the V and J genes are those of that table, whereas D and trimming came from the DNA. Counted in this sample were approximately 160,000 clones; 80% to 90% of them appeared once. Around 3.6% of the sample comes from the top ten.

Inclusive of the bounding cysteine and phenylalanine, the CDR3 is 14 residues long. Only the CDR3 part of the read is kept: 42 bases, read in frame from the first base. The germline V gene (reference sequence) sets CDR1 to MNHNY and CDR2 to SVGAGI. Cut back by 5 bases and 1 base, the V and J ends lie 11 bases apart. Participants in the prospective study were aged 18 to 89 years, lived in some 24 United States geographic areas, and enrolled through a virtual design. To assign participants to cohorts, the prospective study relied on clinical history that participants themselves reported in a screening survey and a study questionnaire. In the prospective study, mobile phlebotomists collected whole blood, serum and a nasopharyngeal or oropharyngeal swab from each participant. Additional blood draws and questionnaires over an approximately two-month period could optionally be provided by prospective study participants. Prospective study blood samples were shipped either frozen or at room temperature before DNA extraction.

Recombination linked TRBV6-6 to TRBJ1-1; 6 matching bases give a weak D call of TRBD1. Sample: PBMCs or T cells enriched from blood (not recorded which). The receptor was isolated from a woman between 50 and 59 years old in a cohort exposed to, infected with or recovered from COVID-19 (not recorded which). The CDR3 is CASSDLTGNTEAFF. The sequenced DNA: TGTGCCAGCAGTGACCTGACAGGGAACACTGAAGCTTTCTTT.